This entry concerns a single T cell receptor (beta chain). This clonotype has only a few counts. It has no known antigen specificity. Base quality data are lacking; no much larger clone is found one base away. The instrument given in TCRdb is Illumina HiSeq 1500. Starting from the raw public reads, TCRdb applied fastp trimming at Q25, assembled clones with MiXCR and retained in-frame beta chains. Identical CDR3 proteins give one entry, which carries the most common genes and DNA. This sample holds some 400,000 distinct CDR3 sequences; around 32% were observed only once. The top ten hold roughly an eighth of the sample. This sample was taken from a study of T cell repertoires in cytomegalovirus infection (dated by TCRdb to between 2018 and 2021). The study in broad terms: The HLA type of each donor mattered for the analysis, because public TCR beta signatures pointed to carriage of CMV infection along with the matching HLA type. Study-wide findings and limitations: Carriers of CMV infection plus the relevant HLA type were discriminated by the cumulative frequency of public TCR beta family members in the study cohort and in an independent roughly 340-donor cohort. The ex vivo response was dominated by HLA-C-restricted CMV-specific TCR beta clonotypes, which also provided the single most frequent clonotype in two of eight donors.

Taken from the germline V gene, the CDR1 and CDR2 loops are MNHEY and SVGEGT. Taken from cysteine to phenylalanine, the CDR3 has 18 residues. Only the CDR3 DNA is retained, 54 bases long and in frame from the first base. V is shortened by 9 bases, J by 1 base, and the region joining them spans 22 bases. What was sequenced was PBMCs. The sequence was obtained from a human donor in good health (CMV status not recorded). Some clones in this sample may be carry-over from other donors' samples. The chain uses TRBV6-2 or TRBV6-3 and TRBJ2-6; TRBD2 is perhaps the D gene, given 6 matching bases. The DNA sequence is as follows: TGTGCCAGTTTGGGGACTCCTGTTTATTTTTCTGGGGCCAACGTCCTGACTTTC. Its protein reads: CASLGTPVYFSGANVLTF.